In its sample, the clone carrying this T cell receptor beta chain was seen once. The J segment lost 5 bases and the V segment lost 2 bases, leaving 4 bases of the junction unmatched. The germline CDR1 and CDR2 sequences are GTSNPN and SVGIG (reference sequence). The CDR3 has 13 amino acids. TCRdb keeps only in-frame clones here, not all; method: immunoSEQ multiplex PCR. Here the sample spans tens of thousands of clones, about 90% being singletons. The entry originates in a study of T cell changes during pregnancy in multiple sclerosis. The sequence was collected from a female donor in good health, enrolled as a control in a pregnancy study. Sequences were derived from peripheral blood, sampled in the second trimester of pregnancy. V is TRBV30 and J is TRBJ2-5; 8 bases match TRBD2. DNA of the CDR3: TGTGCCTGGAGTTCCGGGGGGGTGGAGACCCAGTACTTC. Protein: CAWSSGGVETQYF.